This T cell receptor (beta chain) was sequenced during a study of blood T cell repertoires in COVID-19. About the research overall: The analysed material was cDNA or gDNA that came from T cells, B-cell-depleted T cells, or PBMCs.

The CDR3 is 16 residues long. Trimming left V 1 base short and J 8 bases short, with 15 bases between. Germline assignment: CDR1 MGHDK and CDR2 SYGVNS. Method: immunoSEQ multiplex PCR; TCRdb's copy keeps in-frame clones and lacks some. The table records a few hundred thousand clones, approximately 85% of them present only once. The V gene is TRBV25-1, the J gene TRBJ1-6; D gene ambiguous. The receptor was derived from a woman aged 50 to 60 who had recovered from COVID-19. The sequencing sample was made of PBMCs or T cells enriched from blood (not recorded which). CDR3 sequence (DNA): TGTGCCAGCAGTGAATTTCGGTGGGGAGTCGATTCACCCCTCCACTTT. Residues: CASSEFRWGVDSPLHF.